The rows below give T cell receptor beta chains drawn from one sample of a study of blood T cell repertoires in COVID-19. Method: immunoSEQ multiplex PCR; TCRdb's copy keeps in-frame clones and lacks some. The repertoire holds approximately 90,000 clones, around nine tenths seen once, with 1.5% to 2% in the top ten. The sample was peripheral blood. The source is a man in his sixties with acute or convalescent COVID-19. CDR3s leave out the opening cysteine and the closing phenylalanine or tryptophan. Each record gives: V gene, clone size, CDR3 protein. Size values are once, few and many counts, or a class for expanded clones, and some rows have none.

TRBV5-4 | once | ASSKDRATNEKLF
TRBV20-1 | - | SAAGVGELF
TRBV11-3 | - | ASSWTVSYEQY
TRBV24-1 | - | ATSGRVGTAGSYNEQF
TRBV5-1 | - | ASSFRGYGETQY
TRBV19 | - | ASSPPPGVGIEAF
TRBV7-6 | - | ASSLVYRGGFGETQY
TRBV7-9 | - | ASSLRQAGTSPLH
TRBV5-1 | - | ASSLSGAGQPQH
TRBV11-2 | - | ASCLARKTGELF
TRBV2 | - | ANPPNGNNYGYT
TRBV19 | - | ASSTTAGTSPRNEQF
TRBV3-1/TRBV3-2 | - | ASSQVLQGGAF
TRBV28 | - | ASSSIPDRFGGNQPQH
TRBV2 | - | ASSAQKGNQPQH
TRBV7-9 | - | ASTTWAGLNEQF
TRBV27 | once | ASSPSWGEIGTEAF
TRBV24-1 | - | ATSPRDTSTDTQY
TRBV5-1 | - | ASSPGIGTGASYT
TRBV9 | - | ASSPGLNTEAF
TRBV19 | - | ASIGRGSYNEQF
TRBV7-6 | - | ASSSIGDGHTEAF